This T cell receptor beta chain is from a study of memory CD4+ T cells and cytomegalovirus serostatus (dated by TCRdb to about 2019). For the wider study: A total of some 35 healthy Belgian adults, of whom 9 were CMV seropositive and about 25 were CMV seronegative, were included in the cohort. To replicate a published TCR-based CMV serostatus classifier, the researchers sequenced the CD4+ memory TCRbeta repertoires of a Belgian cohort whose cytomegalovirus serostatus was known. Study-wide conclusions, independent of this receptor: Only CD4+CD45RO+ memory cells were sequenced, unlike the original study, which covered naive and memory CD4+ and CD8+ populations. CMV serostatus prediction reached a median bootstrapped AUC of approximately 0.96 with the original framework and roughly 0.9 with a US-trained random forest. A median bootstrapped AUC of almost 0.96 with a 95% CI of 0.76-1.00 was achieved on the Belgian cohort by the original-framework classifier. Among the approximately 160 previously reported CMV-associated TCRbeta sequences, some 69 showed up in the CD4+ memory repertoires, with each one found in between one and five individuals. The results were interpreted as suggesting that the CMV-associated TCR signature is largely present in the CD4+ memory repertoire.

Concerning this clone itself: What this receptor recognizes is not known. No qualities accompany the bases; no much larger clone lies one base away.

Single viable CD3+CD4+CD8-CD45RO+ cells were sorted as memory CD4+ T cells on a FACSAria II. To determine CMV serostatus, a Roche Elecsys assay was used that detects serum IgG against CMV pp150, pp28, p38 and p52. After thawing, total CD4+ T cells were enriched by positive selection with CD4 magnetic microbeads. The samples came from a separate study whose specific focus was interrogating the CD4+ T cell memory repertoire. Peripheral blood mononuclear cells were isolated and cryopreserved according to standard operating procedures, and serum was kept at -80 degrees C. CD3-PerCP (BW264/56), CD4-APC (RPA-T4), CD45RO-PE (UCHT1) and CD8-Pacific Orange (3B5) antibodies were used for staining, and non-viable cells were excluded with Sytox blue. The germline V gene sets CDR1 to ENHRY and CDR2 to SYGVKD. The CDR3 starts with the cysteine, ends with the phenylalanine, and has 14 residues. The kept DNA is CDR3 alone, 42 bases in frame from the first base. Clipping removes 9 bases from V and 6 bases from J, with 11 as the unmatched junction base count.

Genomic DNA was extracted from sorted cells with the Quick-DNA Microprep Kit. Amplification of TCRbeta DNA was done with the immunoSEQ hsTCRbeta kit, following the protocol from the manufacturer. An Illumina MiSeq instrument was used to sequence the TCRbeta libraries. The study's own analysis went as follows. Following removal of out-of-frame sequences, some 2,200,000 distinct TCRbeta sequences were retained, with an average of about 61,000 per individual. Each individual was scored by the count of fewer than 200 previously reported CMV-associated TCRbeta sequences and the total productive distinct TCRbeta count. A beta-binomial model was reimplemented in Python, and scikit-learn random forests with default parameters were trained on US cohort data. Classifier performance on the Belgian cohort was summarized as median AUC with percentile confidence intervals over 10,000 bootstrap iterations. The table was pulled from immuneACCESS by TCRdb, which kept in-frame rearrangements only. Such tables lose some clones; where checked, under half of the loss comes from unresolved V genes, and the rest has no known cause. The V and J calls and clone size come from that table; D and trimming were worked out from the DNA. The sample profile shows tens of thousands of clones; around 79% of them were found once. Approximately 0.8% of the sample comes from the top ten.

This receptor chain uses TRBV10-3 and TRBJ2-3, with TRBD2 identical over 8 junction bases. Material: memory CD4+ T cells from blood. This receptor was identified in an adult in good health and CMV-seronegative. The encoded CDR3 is CAISTGGLSDTQYF. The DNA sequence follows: TGTGCCATTTCGACGGGGGGGCTCTCTGATACGCAGTATTTT.